The 20 T cell receptor beta chains presented below share a single source sample, sequenced in a study of identifying expanded T cells in peripheral blood. Using immunoSEQ multiplex PCR, the repertoire was profiled, and TCRdb retains in-frame clones only, with some absent. The sample records 85,000 to 120,000 clones, about 87% being singletons. Sequencing used blood. The source is a person aged 18-70 years in good health.

The chain uses TRBV11-3 and TRBJ1-1; 7 nucleotides agree with TRBD1. CDR1 and CDR2 from the germline V gene are SGHNT and YENEEA. The CDR3 is made up of 16 amino acids. V shed 1 base and J 4 bases; nucleotides not matched to a gene: 9. CDR3 sequence reads: CASSLGGTETGTEAFF. Here the CDR3 DNA reads TGTGCCAGCAGCTTAGGTGGGACAGAGACGGGCACTGAAGCTTTCTTT.

V gene TRBV20-1 combines with J gene TRBJ2-5; weak D call: TRBD1 (5 bases). The CDR3 consists of 10 residues. CDR1 is DFQATT, CDR2 SNEGSKA, per germline (reference sequence). Trimming cost V 5 bases and J 13 bases, with 14 bases left between them. CDR3 bases: TGCAGTGCTCTTGGGGCAGGTCGGTACTTC. The encoded protein is CSALGAGRYF.

CDR3 in amino acids: CASSFQDSPLHF. CDR3 coding DNA: TGTGCCAGCAGCTTTCAGGACTCACCCCTCCACTTT. The chain employs TRBV11-2 and TRBJ1-6; D gene uncertain. CDR1 SGHAT and CDR2 FQNNGV come from the germline V gene. The CDR3 is 12 residues long. V dropped 3 bases and J dropped 10 bases, with 7 bases sitting between them. The full variable domain, rest sourced from reference TRBV11-2 and TRBJ1-6, is EAGVAQSPRYKIIEKRQSVAFWCNPISGHATLYWYQQILGQGPKLLIQFQNNGVVDDSQLPKDRFSAERLKGVDSTLKIQPAKLEDSAVYLCASSFQDSPLHFGNGTRLTVT.

DNA for the CDR3: TGTGCCAGCACGGCGGCGTTAAGGGGGTTGAGCACTGAAGCTTTCTTT. Its protein product is CASTAALRGLSTEAFF. The chain has TRBV21-1 and TRBJ1-1; the table assigns TRBD1, which was not confirmed against the DNA. TRBV21-1 is classified as a pseudogene. This CDR3 spans 16 amino acids.

J is TRBJ2-5 and V is TRBV4-1; TRBD2 aligns across 7 bases. The CDR3 extends over 16 amino acids. CDR1 is MGHRA and CDR2 is YSYEKL in the germline V gene. The V gene end was trimmed by 2 bases and the J gene end by 0 bases; junction bases not matched to a gene: 6. The CDR3 protein is CASSQKGRGYQETQYF. For the CDR3, the DNA is TGCGCCAGCAGCCAAAAGGGGCGGGGGTACCAAGAGACCCAGTACTTC.

V gene TRBV27 combines with J gene TRBJ2-3; 9 bases line up with TRBD2. V shed 7 bases, J shed 7 bases, and the junction held 12 bases outside the gene matches. Germline V lookup: CDR1 MNHEY, CDR2 SMNVEV (reference sequence). The CDR3 runs 15 residues. CDR3 amino acids: CASIPVAGAEYTQYF. In DNA, the CDR3 is TGTGCCAGCATCCCCGTAGCGGGAGCTGAATATACGCAGTATTTT.

The V gene is TRBV7-9, the J gene TRBJ1-1, with 9 bases aligning to TRBD1. Germline values: CDR1 SEHNR, CDR2 FQNEAQ (reference sequence). Trimming cost V 4 bases and J 3 bases; bases outside gene matches: 9. The CDR3 spans 16 residues. The CDR3 loop reads CASSSTGGAGDTEAFF. The CDR3 DNA follows: TGTGCCAGCAGCTCCACAGGGGGCGCAGGGGACACTGAAGCTTTCTTT.

The CDR3 reads CASSQESGGARSQETQYF. DNA of the CDR3: TGCGCCAGCAGCCAAGAGTCGGGGGGGGCGAGGAGCCAAGAGACCCAGTACTTC. This rearrangement joins TRBV4-1 to TRBJ2-5; TRBD2 agrees at 8 bases. Looked up from germline, CDR1 is MGHRA and CDR2 is YSYEKL. V gave up 0 bases and J gave up 1 base; unmatched junction bases: 10. The CDR3 sequence is 18 residues long.

This clone was detected only once. V and J are TRBV2 and TRBJ2-2; TRBD2 might be the D (5 bases). The CDR3 length is 13 residues. CDR1 and CDR2 from the germline V gene are SNHLY and FYNNEI. The V end lost 6 bases, the J end lost 4 bases, and 9 bases lay between the germline ends. CDR3 sequence: CASREGFTGELFF. CDR3 in DNA: TGTGCCAGCAGAGAGGGTTTCACCGGGGAGCTGTTTTTT.

This chain connects TRBV30 to TRBJ1-2; weak D call: TRBD1 (6 bases). CDR3 length equals 17 residues. Germline V CDR1 and CDR2: GTSNPN, SVGIG (reference sequence). V shed 3 bases and J shed 0 bases, with 20 bases lying between them. CDR3 protein: CAWSLPTVRTANYGYTF. The CDR3 DNA sequence: TGTGCCTGGAGCTTGCCGACGGTGAGGACAGCTAACTATGGCTACACCTTC. The whole variable domain, filled in from reference TRBV30 and TRBJ1-2, reads SQTIHQWPATLVQPVGSPLSLECTVEGTSNPNLYWYRQAAGRGLQLLFYSVGIGQISSEVPQNLSASRPQDRQFILSSKKLLLSDSGFYLCAWSLPTVRTANYGYTFGSGTRLTVV.

This clone appeared once. The chain carries TRBV4-1 and TRBJ2-1; a possible D gene is TRBD2 (5 bases). Germline CDR1 reads MGHRA; CDR2 reads YSYEKL. The CDR3 consists of 15 residues. Trimming removed 1 base from V and 7 bases from J, with 14 bases in between. CDR3: CASSQGPGSANEQFF. DNA for the CDR3: TGCGCCAGCAGCCAAGGCCCGGGGTCAGCGAATGAGCAGTTCTTC.

V gene TRBV10-2 combines with J gene TRBJ2-3, with 13 positions matching TRBD2. V dropped 6 bases and J dropped 4; count of bases not matched to a gene: 1. The V gene's germline CDR1 is WSHSY and CDR2 SAAADI. The CDR3 extends over 14 amino acids. This CDR3 reads CASRGLAGADTQYF. The CDR3 DNA follows: TGCGCCAGCAGAGGACTAGCGGGGGCAGATACGCAGTATTTT.

This clone was observed a single time. This sequence joins TRBV2 and TRBJ2-5, with D unclear. CDR1 SNHLY and CDR2 FYNNEI come from the germline V gene. The CDR3 length is 11 residues. Trimming cost V 5 bases and J 9 bases, with 10 bases left between them. CDR3 bases: TGTGCCAGCAGTCCCAAGGTGGCCCAGTACTTC. Residues: CASSPKVAQYF.

The chain uses TRBV19 and TRBJ2-3; D is possibly TRBD1 or TRBD2 (5 bases each). Germline values: CDR1 LNHDA, CDR2 SQIVND (reference sequence). This CDR3 has 12 residues. The V end lost 7 bases, the J end lost 4 bases, and 9 bases lay between the germline ends. CDR3 nucleotide sequence: TGTGCCAGTAATATGGGGGCAGATACGCAGTATTTT. It translates to CASNMGADTQYF.

J is TRBJ1-3 and V is TRBV5-1; D gene uncertain. Germline V lookup: CDR1 SGHRS, CDR2 YFSETQ. V was cut by 0 bases and J by 3 bases, with 7 bases left in between. This CDR3 has 14 residues. The CDR3 reads CASSLGSNGNTIYF. The CDR3 DNA is TGCGCCAGCAGCTTGGGGTCGAATGGAAACACCATATATTTT.

The CDR3 here is CASRGRDRAEADTQYF. In nucleotides, the CDR3 is TGCGCCAGCAGGGGCCGGGACAGGGCAGAGGCAGATACGCAGTATTTT. The chain carries TRBV5-1 and TRBJ2-3, with 9 positions matching TRBD1. V was clipped by 5 bases and J by 4 bases; unmatched bases: 11. The germline gives CDR1 SGHRS, CDR2 YFSETQ. The CDR3 length is 16 residues.

J is TRBJ2-7 and V is TRBV19; 10 nucleotides align to TRBD2. The germline CDR1 and CDR2 sequences are LNHDA and SQIVND (reference sequence). The CDR3 loop spans 15 amino acids. V trimming: 3 bases; J trimming: 3 bases; junction bases outside the gene matches: 5. CDR3 loop: CASSMPGTSDYEQYF. The CDR3 DNA reads as TGTGCCAGTAGTATGCCCGGGACTAGCGACTACGAGCAGTACTTC.

The J gene is TRBJ2-2, the V gene TRBV19; TRBD1 agrees at 7 bases. Trimming at V came to 7 bases and at J to 3 bases, leaving 5 bases not matched to a gene. Germline assignment: CDR1 LNHDA and CDR2 SQIVND (reference sequence). This CDR3 region has 14 residues. The CDR3 coding sequence is TGTGCCAGTATCTACAGGGGTGACACCGGGGAGCTGTTTTTT. Protein sequence: CASIYRGDTGELFF.

V and J are TRBV19 and TRBJ2-7, with 7 positions matching TRBD1. CDR1 and CDR2 (germline): LNHDA, SQIVND (reference sequence). V lost 6 bases to trimming and J lost 5 bases; unmatched junction nucleotides: 10. The CDR3 sequence is 14 residues long. CDR3 residues: CASSPGTEINEQYF. In DNA, the CDR3 is TGTGCCAGTAGCCCCGGGACAGAGATCAACGAGCAGTACTTC.

The chain carries TRBV7-2 and TRBJ1-1; no firm D call. The CDR3 loop spans 13 amino acids. CDR1 is SGHTA and CDR2 is FQGNSA in the germline V gene. The V gene lost 3 bases and the J gene lost 2 bases, with 7 bases spanning the gap. The CDR3, as DNA: TGTGCCAGCAGCTTTTACAGCAACACTGAAGCTTTCTTT. This encodes CASSFYSNTEAFF.